A selection of T cell receptor beta chains follows, all from one sample in a study of cytomegalovirus exposure and HLA in healthy donors. Assay: immunoSEQ multiplex PCR; the TCRdb copy retains only in-frame clones and omits some. The table for this sample gives roughly 200,000 clones. Sequencing was carried out using PBMCs. These receptors all come from a girl aged 2-10 years in good health and CMV-seropositive. Both conserved end residues are part of each CDR3. D genes are given only for firm matches.

>TRBJ1-2|TRBD1|TRBV7-9
CASSLYIGQGGNYGYTF
TGTGCCAGCAGCTTATATATCGGACAGGGAGGAAACTATGGCTACACCTTC
>TRBJ1-2|-|TRBV10-3
CAISESEGRARGYTF
TGTGCCATCAGTGAGTCGGAGGGCCGCGCACGTGGCTACACCTTC
>TRBJ2-7|-|TRBV1
CTSSQVRREPLLCEQYF
TGCACCAGCAGCCAAGTTCGGCGGGAACCCCTCCTCTGCGAGCAGTACTTC
>TRBJ1-6|-|TRBV5-4
CASSFGEGSYNSPLHF
TGTGCCAGCAGCTTTGGGGAGGGTTCCTATAATTCACCCCTCCACTTT
>TRBJ1-1|-|TRBV10-3
CAISESSAGWTEAFF
TGTGCCATCAGTGAGTCATCGGCAGGGTGGACTGAAGCTTTCTTT
>TRBJ2-7|-|TRBV7-9
CASSERRPTGEQYF
TGTGCCAGCAGCGAACGCCGACCCACGGGGGAGCAGTACTTC
>TRBJ2-3|TRBD1|TRBV7-9
CASSSGTGGSDYTDTQYF
TGTGCCAGCAGCTCCGGGACAGGGGGATCGGACTACACAGATACGCAGTATTTT
>TRBJ2-3|TRBD2|TRBV5-1
CASSILTSSGSGTDTQYF
TGCGCCAGCAGCATTCTCACCTCTAGCGGGAGCGGGACAGATACGCAGTATTTT
>TRBJ1-1|TRBD1|TRBV5-1
CASSLATGVRYTEAFF
TGCGCCAGCAGCTTGGCTACAGGGGTTCGGTACACTGAAGCTTTCTTT
>TRBJ2-5|-|TRBV4-2
CASSERVRKTQYF
TGTGCCAGCAGCGAGCGGGTGAGGAAGACCCAGTACTTC
>TRBJ2-5|-|TRBV29-1
CSVGSRLEQYF
TGCAGCGTTGGAAGCCGCCTAGAGCAGTACTTC
>TRBJ2-5|-|TRBV9
CASSPRGGLATQETQYF
TGTGCCAGCAGCCCCCGGGGAGGATTAGCGACCCAAGAGACCCAGTACTTC
>TRBJ2-7|TRBD2|TRBV5-1
CASSSSPAGISYEQYF
TGCGCCAGCAGCTCCTCCCCAGCGGGGATCTCCTACGAGCAGTACTTC
>TRBJ1-3|-|TRBV19
CASRPGQAGNTIYF
TGTGCCAGTAGGCCGGGACAAGCGGGAAACACCATATATTTT
>TRBJ2-2|-|TRBV7-2
CASSLESAGELFF
TGTGCCAGCAGTTTAGAATCGGCCGGGGAGCTGTTTTTT
>TRBJ1-2|-|TRBV28
CASRRSSTRGHGYTF
TGTGCCAGCAGGAGGTCGAGTACCCGAGGCCATGGCTACACCTTC
>TRBJ2-7|TRBD2|TRBV7-9
CASSLPGRGTYEQYF
TGTGCCAGCAGCTTACCGGGGAGGGGAACCTACGAGCAGTACTTC
>TRBJ2-1|TRBD2|TRBV6-1
CASAPSGSSYNEQFF
TGTGCCAGCGCCCCGAGCGGGAGCTCCTACAATGAGCAGTTCTTC
>TRBJ2-2|-|TRBV12-5
CASGLGDPNTGELFF
TGTGCTAGTGGTTTAGGAGACCCGAACACCGGGGAGCTGTTTTTT
>TRBJ2-3|-|TRBV29-1
CSSTGSGHTDTQYF
TGCAGCTCCACCGGGAGCGGGCACACAGATACGCAGTATTTT
>TRBJ2-7|-|TRBV28
CASSFFDGSEQYF
TGTGCCAGCAGTTTCTTTGACGGGAGCGAGCAGTACTTC
>TRBJ1-2|TRBD1|TRBV10-3
CAISAQGNDYGYTF
TGTGCCATCAGCGCACAGGGGAACGACTATGGCTACACCTTC
>TRBJ2-1|TRBD2|TRBV5-6
CASSLSKREAYNEQFF
TGTGCCAGCAGCTTGTCTAAGCGGGAGGCCTACAATGAGCAGTTCTTC
>TRBJ2-5|TRBD2|TRBV7-6
CASSLVLAGYQETQYF
TGTGCCAGCAGCTTAGTACTAGCGGGATACCAAGAGACCCAGTACTTC
>TRBJ2-1|TRBD2|TRBV27
CASSLGTSGNNEQFF
TGTGCCAGCAGTTTGGGGACTAGCGGGAACAATGAGCAGTTCTTC
>TRBJ1-5|-|TRBV28
CASTGAIYSNQPQHF
TGTGCCAGCACAGGGGCCATTTATAGCAATCAGCCCCAGCATTTT
>TRBJ2-5|TRBD1|TRBV9
CASSPGTGGRETQYF
TGTGCCAGCTCCCCCGGGACAGGGGGTAGAGAGACCCAGTACTTC
>TRBJ2-7|-|TRBV2
CASSASNREPTLF
TGTGCCAGCAGTGCCAGTAACAGGGAGCCGACACTATTC
>TRBJ2-5|TRBD2|TRBV13
CASSFLGLAEETQYF
TGTGCCAGCAGCTTCCTAGGACTAGCGGAAGAGACCCAGTACTTC
>TRBJ1-2|TRBD1|TRBV4-2
CASSQDPPGQNGYTF
TGTGCCAGCAGCCAAGACCCCCCGGGACAGAATGGCTACACCTTC
>TRBJ2-7|-|TRBV28
CASRPTEGGQYF
TGTGCCAGCAGACCCACAGAAGGGGGGCAGTACTTC
>TRBJ2-2|TRBD2|TRBV5-1
CASSLGGLAGVGNTGELFF
TGCGCCAGCAGCTTGGGCGGACTAGCGGGAGTTGGGAACACCGGGGAGCTGTTTTTT
>TRBJ2-5|TRBD1|TRBV5-4
CASSAGTGQETQYF
TGTGCCAGCAGCGCCGGGACAGGGCAAGAGACCCAGTACTTC
>TRBJ2-7|TRBD2|TRBV28
CASSWTSGMYEQYF
TGTGCCAGCAGTTGGACTAGCGGGATGTACGAGCAGTACTTC
>TRBJ1-4|-|TRBV28
CASSLARQFEKLFF
TGTGCCAGCAGTCTCGCCCGACAGTTTGAAAAACTGTTTTTT
>TRBJ2-7|-|TRBV5-1
CASSLTRNYEQYF
TGCGCCAGCAGCTTGACTAGAAACTACGAGCAGTACTTC
>TRBJ2-1|TRBD2|TRBV7-9
CASSPPSGLLYNEQFF
TGTGCCAGCAGCCCACCTAGCGGGCTCCTCTACAATGAGCAGTTCTTC
>TRBJ1-6|TRBD1|TRBV15
CATSREDRFFYNSPLHF
TGTGCCACCAGCAGGGAGGACAGGTTTTTTTATAATTCACCCCTCCACTTT
>TRBJ2-7|TRBD2|TRBV2
CASTPLAGETYEQYF
TGTGCCAGCACCCCACTAGCGGGAGAGACCTACGAGCAGTACTTC
>TRBJ2-7|-|TRBV7-8
CASSITGEQYF
TGTGCCAGCAGCATCACAGGCGAGCAGTACTTC
>TRBJ2-7|TRBD2|TRBV19
CASSSGRAYEQYF
TGTGCCAGTAGTAGCGGGAGGGCCTACGAGCAGTACTTC
>TRBJ2-7|TRBD2|TRBV27
CASSLATSGISYEQYF
TGTGCCAGCAGTTTGGCGACTAGCGGGATCTCCTACGAGCAGTACTTC